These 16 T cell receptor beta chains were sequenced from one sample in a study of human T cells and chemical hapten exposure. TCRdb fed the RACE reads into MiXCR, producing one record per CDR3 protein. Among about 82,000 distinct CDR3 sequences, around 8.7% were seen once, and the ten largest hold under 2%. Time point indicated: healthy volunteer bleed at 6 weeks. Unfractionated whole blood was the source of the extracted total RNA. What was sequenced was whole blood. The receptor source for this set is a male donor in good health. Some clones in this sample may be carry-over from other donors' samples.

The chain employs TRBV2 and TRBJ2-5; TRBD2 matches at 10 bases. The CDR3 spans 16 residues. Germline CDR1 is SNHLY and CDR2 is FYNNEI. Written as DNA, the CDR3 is TGTGCGATTACCGAACCGGGGCTAGCGGGAGTGGAGACCCAGTACTTC. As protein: CAITEPGLAGVETQYF.

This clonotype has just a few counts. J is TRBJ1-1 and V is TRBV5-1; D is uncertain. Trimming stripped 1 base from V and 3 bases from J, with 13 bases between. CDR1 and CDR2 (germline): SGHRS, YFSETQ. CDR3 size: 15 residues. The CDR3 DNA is TGCGCCAGCAGCTTGCGATCCAAGGGAGACACTGAAGCTTTCTTT. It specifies CASSLRSKGDTEAFF. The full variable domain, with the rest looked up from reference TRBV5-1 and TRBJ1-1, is KAGVTQTPRYLIKTRGQQVTLSCSPISGHRSVSWYQQTPGQGLQFLFEYFSETQRNKGNFPGRFSGRQFSNSRSEMNVSTLELGDSALYLCASSLRSKGDTEAFFGQGTRLTVV.

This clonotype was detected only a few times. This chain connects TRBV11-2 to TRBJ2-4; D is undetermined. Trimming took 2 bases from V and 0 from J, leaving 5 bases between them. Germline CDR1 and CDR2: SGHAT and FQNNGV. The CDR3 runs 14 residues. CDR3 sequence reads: CASSLSIAKNIQYF. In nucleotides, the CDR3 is TGTGCCAGCAGCTTAAGTATAGCCAAAAACATTCAGTACTTC.

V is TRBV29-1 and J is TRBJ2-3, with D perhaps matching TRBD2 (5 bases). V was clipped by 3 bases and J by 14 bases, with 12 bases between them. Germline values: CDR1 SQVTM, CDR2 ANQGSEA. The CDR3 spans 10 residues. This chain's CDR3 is CSVEGPGWYF. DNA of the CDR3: TGCAGCGTTGAGGGCCCGGGGTGGTATTTT.

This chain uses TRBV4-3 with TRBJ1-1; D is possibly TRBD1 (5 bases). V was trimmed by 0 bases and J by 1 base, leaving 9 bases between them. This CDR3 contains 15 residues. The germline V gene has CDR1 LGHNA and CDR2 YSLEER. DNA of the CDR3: TGCGCCAGCAGCCAAGATAGAACAGGGAACACTGAAGCTTTCTTT. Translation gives CASSQDRTGNTEAFF.

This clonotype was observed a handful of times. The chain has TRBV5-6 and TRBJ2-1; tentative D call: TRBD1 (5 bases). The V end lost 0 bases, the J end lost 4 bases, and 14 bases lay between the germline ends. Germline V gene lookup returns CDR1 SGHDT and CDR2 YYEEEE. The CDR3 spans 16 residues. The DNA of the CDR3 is TGTGCCAGCAGCTTGGCGGGCAGGGTAGGGTACAATGAGCAGTTCTTC. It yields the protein CASSLAGRVGYNEQFF.

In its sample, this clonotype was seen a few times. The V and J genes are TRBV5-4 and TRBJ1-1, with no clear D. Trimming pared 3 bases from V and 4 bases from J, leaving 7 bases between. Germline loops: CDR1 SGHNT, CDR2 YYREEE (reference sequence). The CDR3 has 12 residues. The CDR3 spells CASSSAATEAFF. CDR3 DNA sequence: TGTGCCAGCAGCTCAGCGGCCACTGAAGCTTTCTTT.

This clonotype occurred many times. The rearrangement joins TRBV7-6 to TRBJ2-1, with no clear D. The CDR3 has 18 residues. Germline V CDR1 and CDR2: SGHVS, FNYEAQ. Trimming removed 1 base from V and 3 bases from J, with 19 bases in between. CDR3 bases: TGTGCCAGCAGCTTAGATCGGGCTAGTTTTTCGCTCTACAATGAGCAGTTCTTC. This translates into CASSLDRASFSLYNEQFF.

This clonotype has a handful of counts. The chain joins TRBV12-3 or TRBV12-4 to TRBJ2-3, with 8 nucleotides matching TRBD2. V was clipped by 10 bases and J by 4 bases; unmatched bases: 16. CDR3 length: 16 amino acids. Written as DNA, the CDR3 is TGTGCCACCCACCCGAAAGCGGGAGTTGTGCCAGATACGCAGTATTTT. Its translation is CATHPKAGVVPDTQYF.

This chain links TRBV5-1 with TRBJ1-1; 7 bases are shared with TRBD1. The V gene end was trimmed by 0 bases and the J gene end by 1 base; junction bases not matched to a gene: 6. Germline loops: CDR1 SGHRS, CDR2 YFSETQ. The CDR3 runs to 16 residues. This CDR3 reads CASSLAGGGRNTEAFF. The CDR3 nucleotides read TGCGCCAGCAGCTTGGCAGGGGGAGGCCGGAACACTGAAGCTTTCTTT.

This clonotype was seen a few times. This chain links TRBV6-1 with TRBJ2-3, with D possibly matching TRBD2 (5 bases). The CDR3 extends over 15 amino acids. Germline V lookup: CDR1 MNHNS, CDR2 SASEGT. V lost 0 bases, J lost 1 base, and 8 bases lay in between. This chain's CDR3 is CASSEAVRGTDTQYF. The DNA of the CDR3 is TGTGCCAGCAGTGAAGCAGTGCGGGGCACAGATACGCAGTATTTT.

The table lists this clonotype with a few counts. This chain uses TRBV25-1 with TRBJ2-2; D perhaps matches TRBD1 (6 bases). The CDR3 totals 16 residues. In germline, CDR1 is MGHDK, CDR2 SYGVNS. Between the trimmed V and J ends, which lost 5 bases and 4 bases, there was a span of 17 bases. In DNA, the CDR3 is TGTGCCAGCAGTTTAATGGTCGGGACACCCACCGGGGAGCTGTTTTTT. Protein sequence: CASSLMVGTPTGELFF.

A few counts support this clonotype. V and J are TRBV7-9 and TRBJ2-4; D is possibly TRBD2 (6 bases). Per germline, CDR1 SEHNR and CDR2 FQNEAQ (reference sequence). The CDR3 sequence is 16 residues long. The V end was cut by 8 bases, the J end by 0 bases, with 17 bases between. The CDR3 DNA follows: TGTGCCAGCGAGGGTTGGGGGGAAAAAGCCAAAAACATTCAGTACTTC. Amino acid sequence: CASEGWGEKAKNIQYF.

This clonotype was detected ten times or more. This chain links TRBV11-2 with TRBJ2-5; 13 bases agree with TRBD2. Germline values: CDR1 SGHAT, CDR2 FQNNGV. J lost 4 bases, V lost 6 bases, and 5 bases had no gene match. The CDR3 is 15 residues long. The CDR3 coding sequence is TGTGCCAGCAGACTAGCGGGAGGGGCAGGAGAGACCCAGTACTTC. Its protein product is CASRLAGGAGETQYF.

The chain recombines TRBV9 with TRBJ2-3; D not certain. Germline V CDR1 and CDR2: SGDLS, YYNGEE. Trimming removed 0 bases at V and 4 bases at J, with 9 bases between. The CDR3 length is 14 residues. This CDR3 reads CASSVATAPDTQYF. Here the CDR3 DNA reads TGTGCCAGCAGCGTAGCTACGGCACCAGATACGCAGTATTTT.

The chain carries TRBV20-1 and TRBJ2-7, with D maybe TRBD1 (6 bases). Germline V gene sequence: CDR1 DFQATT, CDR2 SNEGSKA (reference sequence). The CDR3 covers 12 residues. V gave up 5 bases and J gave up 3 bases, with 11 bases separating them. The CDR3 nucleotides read TGCAGTGCTCGCGACAGGCGCTACGAGCAGTACTTC. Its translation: CSARDRRYEQYF.